This T cell receptor (beta chain) was found in a study of T cells in Graves' hyperthyroidism and ophthalmopathy. There are a few counts of this clonotype. The CDR3 length is 13 residues. V lost 2 bases to trimming and J lost 6 bases, with 8 bases between them. Per the germline V gene, CDR1 is LNHNV and CDR2 is YYDKDF (reference sequence). It was RNA transcripts that yielded the amplified TCR beta CDR3 regions. The TCR CDR3 was amplified in a first-round RT-PCR using the HTBI primer set. TCRdb redid the calling of the multiplex PCR reads with MiXCR, one entry per CDR3 protein. The sample yields roughly 740,000 distinct CDR3 sequences, 16% seen once.

Sequencing was performed on blood. The receptor's source is a man between 18 and 29 years old with Graves' hyperthyroidism. This chain connects TRBV15 to TRBJ1-5; a weak D match, TRBD1 (5 bases). CDR3 DNA: TGTGCCACCAGCAGATCTCAGGGTCAGCCCCAGCATTTT. This encodes CATSRSQGQPQHF.